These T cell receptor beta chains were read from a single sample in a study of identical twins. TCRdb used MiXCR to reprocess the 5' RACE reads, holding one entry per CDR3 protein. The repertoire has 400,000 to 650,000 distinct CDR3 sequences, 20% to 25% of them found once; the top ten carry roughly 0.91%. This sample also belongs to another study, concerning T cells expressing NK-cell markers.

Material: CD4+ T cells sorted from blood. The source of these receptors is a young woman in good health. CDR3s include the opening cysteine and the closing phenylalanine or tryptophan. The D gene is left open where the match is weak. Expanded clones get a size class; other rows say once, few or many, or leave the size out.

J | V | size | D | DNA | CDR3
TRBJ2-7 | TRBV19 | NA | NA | TGTGCCAGTAGTATAGATCTCCAGCGGCTCACCTACGAGCAGTACTTC | CASSIDLQRLTYEQYF
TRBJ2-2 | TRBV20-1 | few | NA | TGCAGTGCTAGAGGAACCGGGACTTACACCGGGGAGCTGTTTTTT | CSARGTGTYTGELFF
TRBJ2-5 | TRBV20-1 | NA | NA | TGCAGTGCTATTGGTGCCTACCCATCCCAAGAGACCCAGTACTTC | CSAIGAYPSQETQYF
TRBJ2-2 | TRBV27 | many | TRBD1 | TGTGCCAGCAACTCCGGGACAGGGCAATGGATGGCCGGGGAGCTGTTTTTT | CASNSGTGQWMAGELFF
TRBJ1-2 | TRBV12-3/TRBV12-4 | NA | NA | TGTGCCAGCAGTTTAGTGTCAGGGAAATATGGCTACACCTTC | CASSLVSGKYGYTF
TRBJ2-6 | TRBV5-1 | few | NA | TGCGCCAGCAGCTTGTGGGTAGACCCCTCTGGGGCCAACGTCCTGACTTTC | CASSLWVDPSGANVLTF
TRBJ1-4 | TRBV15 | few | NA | TGTGCCACCAGTAATTCTGCAACTAATGAAAAACTGTTTTTT | CATSNSATNEKLFF
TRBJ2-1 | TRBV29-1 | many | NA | TGCAGCGTTGAACCGGACTGGGGGGCATCCAATGAGCAGTTCTTC | CSVEPDWGASNEQFF
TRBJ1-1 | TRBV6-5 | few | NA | TGTGCCAGCAGTAGTAGAGGTGAAGCTTTCTTT | CASSSRGEAFF
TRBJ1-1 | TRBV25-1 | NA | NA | TGTGCCAGCAGTGAATCACCTAAGAACACTGAAGCTTTCTTT | CASSESPKNTEAFF
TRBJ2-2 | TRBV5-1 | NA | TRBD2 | TGCGCCAGCACCTCACTAGCGGGATTGAACACCGGGGAGCTGTTTTTT | CASTSLAGLNTGELFF
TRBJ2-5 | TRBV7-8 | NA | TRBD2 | TGTGCCAGCAGCTTAGCACGACTAGCGGGCCTCGGCACCCAGTACTTC | CASSLARLAGLGTQYF
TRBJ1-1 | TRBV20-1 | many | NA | TGCAGTGCTACCCTAAGGAACACTGAAGCTTTCTTT | CSATLRNTEAFF
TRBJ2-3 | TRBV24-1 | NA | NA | TGTGCCACCAGTGATTCGCGGGATACGCAGTATTTT | CATSDSRDTQYF
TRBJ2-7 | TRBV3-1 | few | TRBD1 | TGTGCCAGCAGCCTCCGGGACAGGGTTTTCGAGCAGTACTTC | CASSLRDRVFEQYF
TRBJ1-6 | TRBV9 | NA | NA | TGTGCCAGCAGCGTAATAGAGCTGTCACCCCTCCACTTT | CASSVIELSPLHF
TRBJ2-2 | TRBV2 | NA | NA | TGTGCCAGCAGTGAAAGAGGGGACACCGGGGAGCTGTTTTTT | CASSERGDTGELFF
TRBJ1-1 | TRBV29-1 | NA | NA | TGCAGCGTTGAAGAAGGGCAAGCTTTCTTT | CSVEEGQAFF